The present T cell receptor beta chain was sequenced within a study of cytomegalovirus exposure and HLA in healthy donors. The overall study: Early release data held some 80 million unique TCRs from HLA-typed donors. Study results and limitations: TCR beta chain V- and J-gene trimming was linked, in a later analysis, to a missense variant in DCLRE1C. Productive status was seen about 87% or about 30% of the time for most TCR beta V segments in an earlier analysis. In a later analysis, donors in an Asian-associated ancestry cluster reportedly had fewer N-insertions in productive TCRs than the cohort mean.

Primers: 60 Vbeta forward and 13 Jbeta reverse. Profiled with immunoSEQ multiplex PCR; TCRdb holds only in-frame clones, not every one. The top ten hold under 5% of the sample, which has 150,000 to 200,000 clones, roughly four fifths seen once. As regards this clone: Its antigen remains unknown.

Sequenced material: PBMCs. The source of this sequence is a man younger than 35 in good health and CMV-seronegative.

Here the CDR3 reads CASSARDRVASPLHF. CDR3 nucleotides: TGTGCCAGCAGCGCCCGGGACAGGGTGGCTTCACCCCTCCACTTT. The chain uses TRBV9 and TRBJ1-6, with 9 bases fitting TRBD1. CDR1 and CDR2 from the germline V gene are SGDLS and YYNGEE. This CDR3 comprises 15 residues. V dropped 3 bases and J dropped 9; count of bases not matched to a gene: 7.